Below, 26 T cell receptor beta chains from the same sample are listed, as sequenced in a study of blood T cell repertoires in COVID-19. TCRdb keeps only in-frame clones here, not all; method: immunoSEQ multiplex PCR. The sample records 140,000 to 150,000 clones, 70% to 90% being singletons. The sequenced sample consisted of peripheral blood. These receptor sequences come from a woman in her fifties or sixties with COVID-19, enrolled during active disease.

The V and J genes are TRBV19 and TRBJ1-2; 12 bases match TRBD1. CDR3 length equals 15 residues. Per germline, CDR1 LNHDA and CDR2 SQIVND (reference sequence). V shed 5 bases and J 4 bases; nucleotides not matched to a gene: 5. In DNA, the CDR3 is TGTGCCAGTAGTTCCGGGACAGGGGGCGGCTATGGCTACACCTTC. Translating gives CASSSGTGGGYGYTF.

V usage is TRBV4-3 and J usage is TRBJ1-3; 9 bases align to TRBD1. Germline values: CDR1 LGHNA, CDR2 YSLEER. J lost 2 bases, V lost 4 bases, and 3 bases had no gene match. The CDR3 totals 15 residues. As DNA, the CDR3 is TGCGCCAGCAGCCGAGGGACAGGGACTGGAAACACCATATATTTT. Amino acids: CASSRGTGTGNTIYF.

The chain joins TRBV4-3 to TRBJ2-7, with a tentative D call TRBD2 (5 bases). V was trimmed by 1 base and J by 9 bases, leaving 19 bases between them. Germline V gene data show CDR1 as LGHNA and CDR2 as YSLEER. The CDR3 length is 15 residues. CDR3 loop: CASSQGEGVLYAQYF. In DNA, the CDR3 is TGCGCCAGCAGCCAAGGAGAGGGTGTCCTGTATGCGCAGTACTTC.

This clone was counted a few times. The chain is built from TRBV19 and TRBJ2-3, with 13 bases lining up with TRBD2. Germline V gene lookup returns CDR1 LNHDA and CDR2 SQIVND (reference sequence). With 5 bases clipped from V and 2 bases from J, the junction kept 4 bases outside the gene matches. CDR3 length: 16 residues. The CDR3: CASSGGLAGATDTQYF. In DNA form, the CDR3 reads TGTGCCAGTAGTGGCGGACTAGCGGGAGCCACAGATACGCAGTATTTT.

J is TRBJ1-3 and V is TRBV6-5; the D gene is possibly TRBD1 (5 bases). V lost 11 bases, J lost 0 bases, and 17 bases lay in between. The CDR3 length is 15 residues. The germline CDR1 and CDR2 sequences are MNHEY and SVGAGI. CDR3 protein: CAGEGRGISGNTIYF. The CDR3 DNA reads as TGTGCCGGGGAGGGGCGGGGGATCTCTGGAAACACCATATATTTT.

The chain carries TRBV4-1 and TRBJ1-1, with no clear D. This CDR3 is built from 16 residues. Germline V lookup: CDR1 MGHRA, CDR2 YSYEKL. Between the trimmed V and J ends, which lost 2 bases and 1 base, there was a span of 14 bases. The CDR3 DNA is TGCGCCAGCAGCCAACCAAGGGCGGGATGGAACACTGAAGCTTTCTTT. It codes for CASSQPRAGWNTEAFF.

There are a few counts of this clone. The chain has TRBV10-3 and TRBJ1-5; weak D call: TRBD1 (6 bases). Deletions cut 11 bases from V and 3 bases from J, with 17 bases between. Germline V CDR1 and CDR2: ENHRY, SYGVKD. CDR3 length: 14 amino acids. The CDR3 spells CAGGGQGYNQPQHF. CDR3 DNA sequence: TGTGCCGGGGGGGGCCAGGGCTACAATCAGCCCCAGCATTTT.

The chain carries TRBV6-6 and TRBJ2-7; the D gene is possibly TRBD2 (6 bases). The CDR3 has 13 amino acids. V was trimmed by 7 bases and J by 3 bases, leaving 13 bases between them. CDR1 and CDR2 from the germline V gene are MNHNY and SVGAGI (reference sequence). CDR3 region: CASTSNGGYEQYF. The CDR3 region has the DNA TGTGCCAGCACCTCAAACGGGGGCTACGAGCAGTACTTC.

This clone was found once. The chain is built from TRBV4-2 and TRBJ1-5; no reliable D call. This CDR3 region has 16 residues. CDR1 and CDR2 from the germline V gene are LGHNA and YNFKEQ. V was cut by 1 base and J by 3 bases, with 13 bases left in between. CDR3 amino acids: CASSQVSGNLNQPQHF. The CDR3 nucleotides are TGTGCCAGCAGCCAAGTCTCCGGTAACCTCAATCAGCCCCAGCATTTT.

This clone was observed once. This chain links TRBV5-1 with TRBJ1-2; D is ambiguous. Trimming took 1 base from V and 7 from J, leaving 5 bases between them. This CDR3 has 11 amino acids. From germline, CDR1 is SGHRS and CDR2 YFSETQ. This chain's CDR3 is CASSLIRGYTF. The DNA of the CDR3 is TGCGCCAGCAGCTTGATTCGTGGCTACACCTTC.

The J gene is TRBJ1-2, the V gene TRBV2; D is unclear. This CDR3 spans 14 amino acids. Germline CDR1 and CDR2: SNHLY and FYNNEI. The ends were cut back, 4 bases at V and 0 bases at J, with 9 bases in the middle. The CDR3 sequence: CASSAMLANYGYTF. CDR3 DNA: TGTGCCAGCAGTGCGATGTTAGCTAACTATGGCTACACCTTC.

The DNA of the CDR3 is TGTGCCACCAGTGCCCAGGGGGCCCATTCACCCCTCCACTTT. Translation: CATSAQGAHSPLHF. The V and J genes are TRBV24-1 and TRBJ1-6, with 8 bases identical to TRBD1. After removal of 5 bases from V and 8 bases from J, the junction contained 4 bases not matched to a gene. Germline V lookup: CDR1 KGHDR, CDR2 SFDVKD. The CDR3 totals 14 residues.

The gene calls are TRBV5-1 and TRBJ1-6; D is undetermined. This CDR3 is built from 16 residues. Germline V gives CDR1 SGHRS, CDR2 YFSETQ. Trimming took off 6 bases at V and 0 bases at J, with 13 bases between the two ends. The CDR3 DNA sequence: TGCGCCAGCAAGCGGAGCAGGAGCTCCTATAATTCACCCCTCCACTTT. Translated: CASKRSRSSYNSPLHF.

The V and J genes are TRBV7-8 and TRBJ1-2; 8 bases line up with TRBD1. Germline CDR1 SGHVS, CDR2 FQNEAQ. The CDR3 has 20 amino acids. Trimming cost V 4 bases and J 4 bases; bases outside gene matches: 23. CDR3 protein: CASSSKPARPHGTGLYGYTF. As DNA, the CDR3 is TGTGCCAGCAGCTCTAAACCAGCCCGCCCGCATGGGACAGGACTCTATGGCTACACCTTC.

The chain is built from TRBV10-3 and TRBJ2-1, with TRBD2 matching over 11 bases. This CDR3 spans 20 amino acids. Per the germline V gene, CDR1 is ENHRY and CDR2 is SYGVKD. V lost 5 bases, J lost 0 bases, and 15 bases stayed unmatched. CDR3 nucleotides: TGTGCCATCAGTATCCCCCTAGGGCTAGCGGGGGGCATCTCCTACAATGAGCAGTTCTTC. Translated, it gives CAISIPLGLAGGISYNEQFF.

V usage is TRBV9 and J usage is TRBJ1-1, with D possibly being TRBD1 (6 bases). The CDR3 totals 17 residues. Deletions cut 0 bases from V and 6 bases from J, with 21 bases between. CDR1 is SGDLS and CDR2 is YYNGEE in the germline V gene. The CDR3 DNA reads TGTGCCAGCAGCGTAGCGGGGGGCGCAACATTCAGCCCTGAAGCTTTCTTT. Protein product: CASSVAGGATFSPEAFF.

CDR3 amino acids: CASSSTVSTSYEQYF. The DNA of the CDR3 is TGTGCCAGCAGTTCGACAGTCTCTACTTCCTACGAGCAGTACTTC. This chain connects TRBV6-2 or TRBV6-3 to TRBJ2-7; D possibly corresponds to TRBD1 (5 bases). The length of the CDR3 is 15 residues. V was cut by 4 bases and J by 1 base, with 14 bases left in between. Germline V gene lookup returns CDR1 MNHEY and CDR2 SVGEGT.

V and J are TRBV29-1 and TRBJ2-1; 9 bases line up with TRBD1. The CDR3 has 15 residues. J was trimmed by 5 bases and V by 6 bases; bases with no gene match: 11. Germline lookup yields CDR1 SQVTM and CDR2 ANQGSEA. CDR3 in DNA: TGCAGCGTCCCCGGGACAGGGCTTATCGACAATGAGCAGTTCTTC. Amino acid sequence: CSVPGTGLIDNEQFF.

This clone was detected ten times or more. The chain couples TRBV24-1 to TRBJ2-2; 7 positions match TRBD2. The CDR3 has 14 amino acids. Germline CDR1 is KGHDR and CDR2 is SFDVKD. J gave up 4 bases and V 4 bases, and 2 bases lay outside the gene matches. CDR3 amino acids: CATSERTSTGELFF. In nucleotides, the CDR3 is TGTGCCACCAGTGAACGGACTAGCACCGGGGAGCTGTTTTTT.

The V call is TRBV19, the J call TRBJ1-5, with 8 bases that match TRBD1. The trim removed 4 bases at V and 5 bases at J, leaving 10 bases unmatched. This CDR3 has 16 residues. The germline gives CDR1 LNHDA, CDR2 SQIVND (reference sequence). The CDR3 DNA reads as TGTGCCAGTAGTACCCCAGGGGCAGGGGGCTATCAGCCCCAGCATTTT. The encoded protein is CASSTPGAGGYQPQHF.

The chain couples TRBV27 to TRBJ1-6; D is unresolved. The CDR3 spans 14 residues. Germline loops: CDR1 MNHEY, CDR2 SMNVEV (reference sequence). The V end lost 3 bases, the J end lost 5 bases, and 8 bases lay between the germline ends. The CDR3 DNA follows: TGTGCCAGCAGTTTTCGAGTAGATAATTCACCCCTCCACTTT. Protein: CASSFRVDNSPLHF.

The CDR3 spells CASSQEGSGGSQYF. CDR3 sequence (DNA): TGCGCCAGCAGCCAAGAAGGTAGCGGGGGGTCGCAGTATTTT. The gene calls are TRBV4-3 and TRBJ2-3; 10 bases fit TRBD2. Germline values: CDR1 LGHNA, CDR2 YSLEER. The CDR3 runs to 14 residues. V dropped 0 bases and J dropped 10; count of bases not matched to a gene: 4.

V and J are TRBV29-1 and TRBJ2-2; a weak D match, TRBD1 (5 bases). Germline CDR1 reads SQVTM; CDR2 reads ANQGSEA. The V and J ends lost 2 bases and 4 bases respectively, with 17 bases between them. The CDR3 runs to 16 residues. CDR3 protein: CSVESRQGGGTGELFF. CDR3 nucleotide sequence: TGCAGCGTTGAATCCCGGCAGGGCGGCGGCACCGGGGAGCTGTTTTTT.

The chain has TRBV13 and TRBJ2-6, with unresolved D. Germline lookup yields CDR1 PRHDT and CDR2 FYEKMQ (reference sequence). With 6 bases removed from V and 0 bases from J, the gap between germline ends came to 9 bases. This CDR3 is 15 amino acids long. The CDR3 protein is CASSPQYSGANVLTF. The CDR3 DNA is TGTGCCAGCAGTCCACAGTACTCTGGGGCCAACGTCCTGACTTTC.

J is TRBJ1-4 and V is TRBV5-1; D is perhaps TRBD1 (5 bases). The CDR3 runs to 15 residues. V dropped 4 bases and J dropped 8 bases, with 18 bases sitting between them. Germline V gives CDR1 SGHRS, CDR2 YFSETQ. CDR3 DNA sequence: TGCGCCAGCAGCCCCGACAGTCCGGGGAGGGAAAAACTGTTTTTT. Translation gives CASSPDSPGREKLFF.

The chain employs TRBV19 and TRBJ2-5; possibly TRBD1 for D (6 bases). CDR3 length: 13 amino acids. The germline V and J ends were trimmed by 9 bases and 0 bases, with 11 bases remaining between them. Germline lookup yields CDR1 LNHDA and CDR2 SQIVND (reference sequence). The CDR3 DNA sequence: TGTGCCAGCCGGGACATGAACCAAGAGACCCAGTACTTC. Encoded protein: CASRDMNQETQYF. Variable domain in full (rest from reference TRBV19 and TRBJ2-5): DGGITQSPKYLFRKEGQNVTLSCEQNLNHDAMYWYRQDPGQGLRLIYYSQIVNDFQKGDIAEGYSVSREKKESFPLTVTSAQKNPTAFYLCASRDMNQETQYFGPGTRLLVL.